A single sample gave rise to the 25 T cell receptor beta chains below, sequenced in a study of blood T cell repertoires in COVID-19. This table comes from immunoSEQ multiplex PCR, and its TCRdb copy is limited to in-frame clones, with some not included. This table has a few hundred thousand clones, approximately 92% appearing once. The material sequenced was PBMCs or T cells enriched from blood (not recorded which). The receptors derive from a woman younger than 45 who had recovered from COVID-19.

V and J are TRBV7-2 and TRBJ2-7; the match to TRBD1 covers 7 bases. V trimming: 4 bases; J trimming: 3 bases; junction bases outside the gene matches: 6. The CDR3 covers 14 residues. Germline CDR1 reads SGHTA; CDR2 reads FQGNSA. In DNA form, the CDR3 reads TGTGCCAGCAGCTCCCGGGACAGAAGCTACGAGCAGTACTTC. This gives the protein CASSSRDRSYEQYF.

This chain links TRBV28 with TRBJ2-1, with a possible D match to TRBD2 (6 bases). The V end lost 2 bases, the J end lost 10 bases, and 9 bases lay between the germline ends. Germline CDR1 MDHEN, CDR2 SYDVKM. This CDR3 has 12 amino acids. Here the CDR3 DNA reads TGTGCCAGCAGTTTACGGGGGTTGGAGCAGTTCTTC. Residues: CASSLRGLEQFF.

This clone showed up just once. The chain employs TRBV7-9 and TRBJ1-2; 7 positions match TRBD1. V lost 3 bases to trimming and J lost 2 bases; unmatched junction nucleotides: 3. Germline values: CDR1 SEHNR, CDR2 FQNEAQ (reference sequence). CDR3 length: 14 amino acids. CDR3 region: CASSFAGGNYGYTF. CDR3 DNA sequence: TGTGCCAGCAGCTTCGCAGGGGGAAACTATGGCTACACCTTC.

About this clone: Different DNA sequences within this sample yield the same CDR3. The chain joins TRBV28 to TRBJ2-7; no clear D gene. In germline, CDR1 is MDHEN, CDR2 SYDVKM. CDR3 length: 11 amino acids. Trimming took off 4 bases at V and 7 bases at J, with 8 bases between the two ends. CDR3 coding DNA: TGTGCCAGCAGTTCCCCACGGGAGCAGTACTTC. This gives the protein CASSSPREQYF. The full variable domain, completed using reference TRBV28 and TRBJ2-7, is DVKVTQSSRYLVKRTGEKVFLECVQDMDHENMFWYRQDPGLGLRLIYFSYDVKMKEKGDIPEGYSVSREKKERFSLILESASTNQTSMYLCASSSPREQYFGPGTRLTVT.

The rearrangement uses TRBV19 and TRBJ1-5, with a weak D call TRBD1 (5 bases). CDR3 length: 14 amino acids. The germline V gene encodes CDR1 LNHDA and CDR2 SQIVND (reference sequence). Trimming took 4 bases from V and 0 from J, leaving 7 bases between them. The CDR3 reads CASSKGNSNQPQHF. As DNA, the CDR3 is TGTGCCAGTAGTAAGGGGAATAGCAATCAGCCCCAGCATTTT.

The rearrangement uses TRBV9 and TRBJ1-1; 7 bases line up with TRBD1. Germline CDR1 is SGDLS and CDR2 is YYNGEE. Unmatched junction bases numbered 6, after V lost 4 bases and J lost 3 bases. CDR3 length: 14 amino acids. The CDR3, as DNA: TGTGCCAGCAGCCCAAGTACAGGGGACACTGAAGCTTTCTTT. It translates to CASSPSTGDTEAFF.

This chain connects TRBV18 to TRBJ2-7, with unresolved D. This CDR3 has 11 residues. V lost 6 bases and J lost 6, with 9 bases in between. Germline values: CDR1 KGHSH, CDR2 LQKENI. The CDR3 spells CASSPSGEQYF. In DNA form, the CDR3 reads TGTGCCAGCTCCCCCTCCGGCGAGCAGTACTTC. The complete variable domain, with remaining parts taken from reference TRBV18 and TRBJ2-7, reads NAGVMQNPRHLVRRRGQEARLRCSPMKGHSHVYWYRQLPEEGLKFMVYLQKENIIDESGMPKERFSAEFPKEGPSILRIQQVVRGDSAAYFCASSPSGEQYFGPGTRLTVT.

V gene TRBV4-2 combines with J gene TRBJ1-6; D gene uncertain. The CDR3 consists of 17 residues. Trimming took 1 base from V and 0 from J, leaving 10 bases between them. CDR1 and CDR2 (germline): LGHNA, YNFKEQ. CDR3 nucleotides: TGTGCCAGCAGCCAAGCCGTCAGTAACTCCTATAATTCACCCCTCCACTTT. Amino acids: CASSQAVSNSYNSPLHF.

This clone was detected only once. The CDR3 nucleotides read TGTGCCAGCAGTGACGCTGGTAGCACTGAAGCTTTCTTT. Amino acids: CASSDAGSTEAFF. The chain recombines TRBV25-1 with TRBJ1-1; no reliable D call. CDR3 length: 13 residues. V shed 3 bases and J shed 4 bases, with 9 bases lying between them. Germline assignment: CDR1 MGHDK and CDR2 SYGVNS.

In its sample, this clone was seen once. The chain employs TRBV5-1 and TRBJ2-5; TRBD2 matches at 7 bases. Germline V gives CDR1 SGHRS, CDR2 YFSETQ. V was clipped by 4 bases and J by 0 bases; unmatched bases: 9. The length of the CDR3 is 16 residues. CDR3 DNA sequence: TGCGCCAGCAGCCGGGGGGTCACCGTGTACCAAGAGACCCAGTACTTC. Translated, it gives CASSRGVTVYQETQYF. The variable domain in full, with the rest retrieved from reference TRBV5-1 and TRBJ2-5, is KAGVTQTPRYLIKTRGQQVTLSCSPISGHRSVSWYQQTPGQGLQFLFEYFSETQRNKGNFPGRFSGRQFSNSRSEMNVSTLELGDSALYLCASSRGVTVYQETQYFGPGTRLLVL.

V gene TRBV6-4 combines with J gene TRBJ1-6; 7 bases are a match to TRBD1. This CDR3 region has 15 residues. V was pared by 3 bases and J by 8 bases, with 7 bases of the junction left unmatched. Germline loops: CDR1 MRHNA, CDR2 SNTAGT. The CDR3 sequence is CASSDSYRGDSPLHF. CDR3 DNA sequence: TGTGCCAGCAGTGATTCCTACAGGGGTGATTCACCCCTCCACTTT.

Only a few counts were recorded for this clone. At the DNA level, this CDR3 is encoded by other sequences in the same sample as well. The genes are TRBV2 and TRBJ1-4, with a weak D call TRBD1 (6 bases). Trimming pared 2 bases from V and 5 bases from J, leaving 9 bases between. The germline gives CDR1 SNHLY, CDR2 FYNNEI. CDR3 size: 14 residues. CDR3 residues: CASSEQGTNEKLFF. The CDR3 coding sequence is TGTGCCAGCAGTGAACAGGGGACAAATGAAAAACTGTTTTTT.

The chain couples TRBV5-1 to TRBJ2-3; 10 bases fit TRBD2. CDR3 length equals 15 residues. Looked up from germline, CDR1 is SGHRS and CDR2 is YFSETQ. With V trimmed by 5 bases and J by 1 base, 4 bases remained unmatched. The CDR3 DNA follows: TGCGCCAGCAGTTCCGGGACTAGCGGCACAGATACGCAGTATTTT. This sequence encodes CASSSGTSGTDTQYF.

The rearrangement uses TRBV7-9 and TRBJ1-2; D possibly corresponds to TRBD1 (5 bases). Per the germline V gene, CDR1 is SEHNR and CDR2 is FQNEAQ (reference sequence). Trimming removed 4 bases from V and 6 bases from J, with 12 bases in between. The CDR3 has 13 residues. CDR3 DNA: TGTGCCAGCAGCTCGTCAGGGAGGGATGGCTACACCTTC. Its translation is CASSSSGRDGYTF.

The chain employs TRBV28 and TRBJ2-7, with 8 bases identical to TRBD1. Germline CDR1 MDHEN, CDR2 SYDVKM. The CDR3 is 16 residues long. The junction had 11 bases not matched to a gene; V was cut back by 6 bases and J by 1 base. CDR3 loop: CASSYPSRGRSYEQYF. The DNA for the CDR3 is TGTGCCAGCAGCTATCCTTCCAGGGGGCGATCCTACGAGCAGTACTTC.

This clone was observed a handful of times. The rearrangement links TRBV28 to TRBJ2-2, with 7 positions matching TRBD1. The CDR3 has 15 residues. Germline V gives CDR1 MDHEN, CDR2 SYDVKM. With 6 bases clipped from V and 5 bases from J, the junction kept 9 bases outside the gene matches. The CDR3 region is CASRRQGRSTGELFF. In DNA form, the CDR3 reads TGTGCCAGCAGACGACAGGGACGATCGACCGGGGAGCTGTTTTTT. Variable domain in full (rest from reference TRBV28 and TRBJ2-2): DVKVTQSSRYLVKRTGEKVFLECVQDMDHENMFWYRQDPGLGLRLIYFSYDVKMKEKGDIPEGYSVSREKKERFSLILESASTNQTSMYLCASRRQGRSTGELFFGEGSRLTVL.

V gene TRBV7-9 combines with J gene TRBJ1-5; D remains ambiguous. This CDR3 is 16 amino acids long. V was trimmed by 4 bases and J by 0 bases, leaving 13 bases between them. Germline CDR1 reads SEHNR; CDR2 reads FQNEAQ (reference sequence). As DNA, the CDR3 is TGTGCCAGCAGCTCCTCCGGAGGGTCTAGCAATCAGCCCCAGCATTTT. The encoded protein is CASSSSGGSSNQPQHF.

The chain uses TRBV27 and TRBJ2-3, with TRBD2 matching 13 bases. The CDR3 totals 16 residues. Trimming took 5 bases from V and 6 from J; bases not matched to a gene: 8. Germline V gene sequence: CDR1 MNHEY, CDR2 SMNVEV (reference sequence). The CDR3 reads CASSVLLAGGPDTQYF. The CDR3 nucleotides are TGTGCCAGCAGTGTACTACTAGCGGGAGGGCCGGATACGCAGTATTTT.

CDR3 sequence reads: CASSPDSGDTQYF. In DNA form, the CDR3 reads TGTGCCAGCAGCCCCGATAGTGGAGATACGCAGTATTTT. The chain carries TRBV7-2 and TRBJ2-3; no firm D call. The CDR3 is 13 residues long. Germline CDR1 reads SGHTA; CDR2 reads FQGNSA. V was clipped by 5 bases and J by 5 bases, with 11 bases between them.

The J gene is TRBJ1-5, the V gene TRBV5-1; D not certain. With 0 bases removed from V and 4 bases from J, the gap between germline ends came to 5 bases. The CDR3 has 13 residues. Germline V gene data show CDR1 as SGHRS and CDR2 as YFSETQ. CDR3 in amino acids: CASSLDPNQPQHF. In nucleotides, the CDR3 is TGCGCCAGCAGCTTGGATCCGAATCAGCCCCAGCATTTT.

The chain combines TRBV7-3 with TRBJ2-3; 9 bases match TRBD1. Germline V CDR1 and CDR2: SGHTA, FQGTGA. V shed 2 bases, J shed 0 bases, and the junction held 6 bases outside the gene matches. The CDR3 has 17 residues. The CDR3 loop is CASSLLGQGASTDTQYF. The CDR3 nucleotides read TGTGCCAGCAGCTTACTGGGACAGGGCGCTAGCACAGATACGCAGTATTTT.

This chain links TRBV2 with TRBJ1-4; 7 bases are a match to TRBD1. Germline CDR1 reads SNHLY; CDR2 reads FYNNEI. The V segment lost 9 bases and the J segment 5 bases; nucleotides outside the gene matches: 12. CDR3 length equals 15 residues. The CDR3 DNA is TGTGCCAGTAGGGCCGGTCAGGGGGAGAATGAAAAACTGTTTTTT. Translation gives CASRAGQGENEKLFF.

The rearrangement joins TRBV19 to TRBJ2-2; D remains unclear. The CDR3 runs 16 residues. Germline-derived CDR1 and CDR2 are LNHDA and SQIVND (reference sequence). The V end lost 3 bases, the J end lost 0 bases, and 11 bases lay between the germline ends. This CDR3 reads CASSMYGGSNTGELFF. CDR3 bases: TGTGCCAGTAGTATGTACGGCGGATCGAACACCGGGGAGCTGTTTTTT.

This chain joins TRBV3-1 (or the pseudogene TRBV3-2) and TRBJ1-2, with 8 bases matching TRBD1. This CDR3 comprises 16 residues. Germline loops: CDR1 LGHDT, CDR2 YNNKEL (reference sequence). Unmatched junction bases numbered 11, after V lost 0 bases and J lost 8 bases. Here the CDR3 DNA reads TGTGCCAGCAGCCAAGAGATCCCCAGGGGGCTCTGGGGCTACACCTTC. Translated, it gives CASSQEIPRGLWGYTF.

This chain uses TRBV4-2 with TRBJ2-1; 12 nucleotides agree with TRBD2. CDR1 is LGHNA, CDR2 YNFKEQ, per germline. V was clipped by 4 bases and J by 7 bases; unmatched bases: 8. CDR3 length: 16 amino acids. This chain's CDR3 is CASSPPTSGGMNEQFF. CDR3 DNA: TGTGCCAGCAGCCCACCAACTAGCGGGGGGATGAATGAGCAGTTCTTC.